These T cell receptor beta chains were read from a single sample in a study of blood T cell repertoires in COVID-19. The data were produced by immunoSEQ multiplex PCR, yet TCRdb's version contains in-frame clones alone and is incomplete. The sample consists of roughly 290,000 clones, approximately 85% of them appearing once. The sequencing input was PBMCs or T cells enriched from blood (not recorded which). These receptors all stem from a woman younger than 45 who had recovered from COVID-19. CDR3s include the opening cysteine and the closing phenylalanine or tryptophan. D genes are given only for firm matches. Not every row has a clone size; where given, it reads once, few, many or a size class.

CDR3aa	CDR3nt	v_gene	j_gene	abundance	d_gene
CASSHGGGSNQPQHF	TGTGCCAGCAGCCATGGTGGGGGGAGCAATCAGCCCCAGCATTTT	TRBV3-1/TRBV3-2	TRBJ1-5	-	-
CASYSTSGRAEYNEQFF	TGCGCCAGCTACTCGACTAGCGGGAGGGCGGAGTACAATGAGCAGTTCTTC	TRBV5-1	TRBJ2-1	-	TRBD2
CASSLAPGVTPYEQYF	TGTGCCAGCAGCTTAGCTCCCGGGGTGACGCCCTACGAGCAGTACTTC	TRBV7-9	TRBJ2-7	-	-
CATRPTPSGNTGELFF	TGTGCCACCAGACCAACCCCTAGCGGAAACACCGGGGAGCTGTTTTTT	TRBV15	TRBJ2-2	-	TRBD2
CASSLGTSGEEQYF	TGTGCCAGCAGCCTGGGGACTAGCGGCGAGGAGCAGTACTTC	TRBV9	TRBJ2-7	-	TRBD2
CASSPTGGANNEQFF	TGTGCCAGCAGCCCTACAGGGGGCGCGAACAATGAGCAGTTCTTC	TRBV7-9	TRBJ2-1	-	TRBD1
CAIMRNTEAFF	TGTGCCATCATGCGGAACACTGAAGCTTTCTTT	TRBV19	TRBJ1-1	-	-
CASSPGLAGAHQETQYF	TGTGCCAGCAGCCCCGGACTAGCGGGGGCCCACCAAGAGACCCAGTACTTC	TRBV11-3	TRBJ2-5	-	TRBD2
CASSLGQEIREAFF	TGTGCCAGCAGCTTAGGTCAGGAAATCCGCGAAGCTTTCTTT	TRBV7-9	TRBJ1-1	-	-
CSVGPRQRRTEAFF	TGCAGCGTTGGGCCTAGACAGCGACGCACTGAAGCTTTCTTT	TRBV29-1	TRBJ1-1	-	-
CASSLSGDRKDEQYF	TGTGCCAGCAGCTTAAGCGGGGATAGGAAAGACGAGCAGTACTTC	TRBV7-4	TRBJ2-7	-	TRBD2
CASSLGSEGKAFF	TGTGCCAGCAGCCTAGGGAGTGAAGGGAAAGCTTTCTTT	TRBV4-2	TRBJ1-1	many	-
CAWSLGNGYNSPLHF	TGTGCCTGGAGTCTCGGGAACGGCTATAATTCACCCCTCCACTTT	TRBV30	TRBJ1-6	few	-
CASSTGTGAGEQYF	TGTGCCAGCAGCACCGGGACAGGGGCTGGCGAGCAGTACTTC	TRBV2	TRBJ2-7	-	TRBD1
CATSRDHRTDEQYF	TGTGCCACCAGCAGGGACCATCGGACAGACGAGCAGTACTTC	TRBV15	TRBJ2-7	-	-
CASSPPRTANYGYTF	TGTGCCAGCAGCCCTCCCAGGACAGCTAACTATGGCTACACCTTC	TRBV7-9	TRBJ1-2	-	-
CASSDLGQVNTEAFF	TGTGCCAGCAGTGACCTGGGACAGGTGAACACTGAAGCTTTCTTT	TRBV25-1	TRBJ1-1	-	TRBD1
CASSEGANSDQPQHF	TGTGCCAGCAGTGAAGGGGCCAACAGCGATCAGCCCCAGCATTTT	TRBV25-1	TRBJ1-5	-	-
CASSVDATANAFF	TGTGCCAGCAGTGTCGACGCCACAGCCAACGCTTTCTTT	TRBV6-4	TRBJ1-1	-	-
CASSSGTSGYYEQYF	TGCGCCAGCAGCTCCGGGACTAGCGGATACTACGAGCAGTACTTC	TRBV5-1	TRBJ2-7	-	TRBD2
CASSSTGGQETQYF	TGTGCCAGCAGCTCGACAGGGGGGCAAGAGACCCAGTACTTC	TRBV7-9	TRBJ2-5	-	TRBD1
CASSLPGPWAGQPQHF	TGTGCCAGCTCATTACCCGGGCCCTGGGCGGGTCAGCCCCAGCATTTT	TRBV18	TRBJ1-5	many	-
CASSSPRHLGYTF	TGTGCCAGCAGTTCCCCGAGGCACCTTGGCTACACCTTC	TRBV28	TRBJ1-2	-	-
CASSLAGVQETQYF	TGTGCCAGCTCCTTAGCGGGAGTTCAAGAGACCCAGTACTTC	TRBV18	TRBJ2-5	-	TRBD2
CASREGGQGAEAFF	TGCGCCAGCAGGGAAGGTGGACAGGGAGCTGAAGCTTTCTTT	TRBV10-1	TRBJ1-1	few	TRBD1
CASSQENWGGPQHF	TGTGCCAGCAGCCAAGAAAACTGGGGAGGGCCCCAGCATTTT	TRBV4-2	TRBJ1-5	-	-
CASSLVSDTQYF	TGTGCCAGCAGCTTGGTCTCCGATACGCAGTATTTT	TRBV5-6	TRBJ2-3	-	-
CASSLFESVSNEQYF	TGTGCCAGCAGTTTATTTGAGAGCGTTTCCAACGAGCAGTACTTC	TRBV28	TRBJ2-7	-	-
CASSISQVDSPLHF	TGTGCCAGTAGTATTTCACAGGTTGATTCACCCCTCCACTTT	TRBV19	TRBJ1-6	-	-
CASSPTAGVPYEQYF	TGTGCCAGCAGCCCCACAGCGGGGGTACCCTACGAGCAGTACTTC	TRBV5-6	TRBJ2-7	once	TRBD2
CASSLTGGGYNEQFF	TGTGCCAGCAGCCTAACAGGGGGCGGTTACAATGAGCAGTTCTTC	TRBV28	TRBJ2-1	-	TRBD1
CASSPTVGVDTQYF	TGTGCCAGCTCACCAACGGTAGGAGTAGATACGCAGTATTTT	TRBV18	TRBJ2-3	-	-
CASSLALDSRVETQYF	TGTGCCAGCAGCTTAGCGCTGGATTCGAGGGTGGAGACCCAGTACTTC	TRBV11-1	TRBJ2-5	-	-
CASSVMGSGGNEQFF	TGCGCCAGCAGCGTAATGGGAAGTGGCGGGAATGAGCAGTTCTTC	TRBV5-1	TRBJ2-1	-	-
CARRGGETDRDPYEQYF	TGTGCCAGGAGGGGCGGTGAAACGGACAGGGACCCCTACGAGCAGTACTTC	TRBV25-1	TRBJ2-7	-	TRBD1
CASTQGGAGNTIYF	TGTGCCAGCACCCAAGGGGGTGCTGGAAACACCATATATTTT	TRBV6-5	TRBJ1-3	-	-
CASNVGRFGSPLHF	TGTGCCAGCAACGTGGGGCGGTTTGGCTCACCCCTCCACTTT	TRBV28	TRBJ1-6	-	-
CASSDREPGELFF	TGTGCCAGCTCCGACAGGGAGCCCGGGGAGCTGTTTTTT	TRBV28	TRBJ2-2	-	TRBD1
CASSPGTQGNTIYF	TGTGCCAGCAGTCCCGGGACACAGGGAAACACCATATATTTT	TRBV28	TRBJ1-3	-	-
CATRDRTEKLFF	TGTGCCACCCGGGACAGAACCGAAAAACTGTTTTTT	TRBV6-5	TRBJ1-4	-	TRBD1
CASTFDDISGDTQYF	TGTGCCAGCACCTTTGATGACATCTCCGGAGATACGCAGTATTTT	TRBV9	TRBJ2-3	-	-